One sample yielded the 30 T cell receptor beta chains listed below, sequenced in a study of regulatory and conventional T cells in breast cancer. One entry per CDR3 protein results from TCRdb running MiXCR on the PCR reads. The sample records roughly 10,000 distinct CDR3 sequences, approximately 35% being singletons. Sequenced sample: conventional T cells from blood. The receptors here all came from a male donor in good health.

This chain uses TRBV27 with TRBJ2-4; D unclear. V was cut by 5 bases and J by 0 bases, with 11 bases left in between. Germline V gene lookup returns CDR1 MNHEY and CDR2 SMNVEV (reference sequence). CDR3 length: 15 residues. This CDR3 reads CASSPDELAKNIQYF. Here the CDR3 DNA reads TGTGCCAGCAGTCCCGATGAGCTAGCCAAAAACATTCAGTACTTC.

The chain employs TRBV7-9 and TRBJ2-1; 15 bases are shared with TRBD2. V shed 5 bases and J 7 bases; nucleotides not matched to a gene: 12. CDR3 length equals 18 residues. Per the germline V gene, CDR1 is SEHNR and CDR2 is FQNEAQ (reference sequence). The CDR3 nucleotides are TGTGCCAGCAGCGCATACGTCAGGACTAGCGGGGGGGGGAATGAGCAGTTCTTC. Translated: CASSAYVRTSGGGNEQFF.

This clonotype is categorized as medium-sized. The chain couples TRBV19 to TRBJ2-1; 9 bases are shared with TRBD2. This CDR3 is built from 15 residues. V lost 6 bases to trimming and J lost 6 bases; unmatched junction nucleotides: 9. Germline V gene lookup returns CDR1 LNHDA and CDR2 SQIVND (reference sequence). CDR3 nucleotides: TGTGCCAGTAGGAACAGCGGGGGGCCAGCCAATGAGCAGTTCTTC. Its translation is CASRNSGGPANEQFF.

The chain combines TRBV12-3 or TRBV12-4 with TRBJ1-2, with D unresolved. The CDR3 sequence is 11 residues long. The V and J ends lost 3 bases and 4 bases respectively, with 3 bases between them. Here the CDR3 DNA reads TGTGCCAGCAGTTTCGGCTATGGCTACACCTTC. Encoded protein: CASSFGYGYTF.

CDR3 loop: CATSEGTKAFF. The CDR3, as DNA: TGTGCCACCAGCGAGGGGACAAAAGCTTTCTTT. The chain recombines TRBV24-1 with TRBJ1-1, with a possible D match to TRBD1 (6 bases). V lost 7 bases, J lost 9 bases, and 11 bases lay in between. The CDR3 runs to 11 residues. Germline V gives CDR1 KGHDR, CDR2 SFDVKD.

Relative to its sample, this clonotype is medium-sized. The V and J genes are TRBV7-9 and TRBJ2-1; D is ambiguous. CDR1 and CDR2 (germline): SEHNR, FQNEAQ (reference sequence). The ends were cut back, 4 bases at V and 0 bases at J, with 4 bases in the middle. The CDR3 totals 13 residues. CDR3 region: CASSSRSYNEQFF. For the CDR3, the DNA is TGTGCCAGCAGCTCTCGCTCCTACAATGAGCAGTTCTTC.

This clonotype occurred a few times. The chain has TRBV4-1 and TRBJ2-1, with a possible D match to TRBD2 (5 bases). The CDR3 runs to 16 residues. Germline CDR1 MGHRA, CDR2 YSYEKL. The V gene lost 0 bases and the J gene lost 12 bases, with 21 bases spanning the gap. CDR3 in amino acids: CASSQEVQASPRVQFF. For the CDR3, the DNA is TGCGCCAGCAGCCAAGAGGTTCAGGCTAGCCCTCGAGTGCAGTTCTTC.

This clonotype was counted a few times. V and J are TRBV5-1 and TRBJ2-1, with TRBD1 identical over 10 bases. Germline CDR1 reads SGHRS; CDR2 reads YFSETQ. There are 17 residues in the CDR3. V was clipped by 0 bases and J by 0 bases; unmatched bases: 3. CDR3 residues: CASSLARDRGSYNEQFF. CDR3 coding DNA: TGCGCCAGCAGCTTGGCCCGGGACAGGGGCTCCTACAATGAGCAGTTCTTC.

This chain links TRBV7-9 with TRBJ2-1; 8 bases are a match to TRBD2. CDR3 length: 16 residues. Germline V lookup: CDR1 SEHNR, CDR2 FQNEAQ (reference sequence). J was trimmed by 0 bases and V by 3 bases; bases with no gene match: 4. For the CDR3, the DNA is TGTGCCAGCAGCTTTGGCGGGGGGACCTCCTACAATGAGCAGTTCTTC. This translates into CASSFGGGTSYNEQFF.

A note on this clonotype: A much larger clone differs by one base, so this may be a read error. The J gene is TRBJ2-7, the V gene TRBV6-5, with D perhaps assigned TRBD1 or TRBD2 (5 bases each). Per germline, CDR1 MNHEY and CDR2 SVGAGI. CDR3 length: 13 residues. V lost 5 bases and J lost 6, with 14 bases in between. CDR3 residues: CASSRGPKCEQYF. CDR3 coding DNA: TGTGCCAGCAGTAGGGGACCGAAATGCGAGCAGTACTTC.

This clonotype was observed a handful of times. This chain links TRBV5-1 with TRBJ2-5; 12 bases line up with TRBD2. The germline V gene encodes CDR1 SGHRS and CDR2 YFSETQ. V shed 8 bases and J 2 bases; nucleotides not matched to a gene: 7. The CDR3 is made up of 15 amino acids. The CDR3, as DNA: TGCGCCAGTAGTCGAGGACTAGCGGGGCAAGAGACCCAGTACTTC. Translation gives CASSRGLAGQETQYF.

V gene TRBV6-2 or TRBV6-3 combines with J gene TRBJ1-5; possible D gene TRBD1, 6 bases. The CDR3 runs 14 residues. The germline V and J ends were trimmed by 7 bases and 6 bases, with 16 bases remaining between them. Germline assignment: CDR1 MNHEY and CDR2 SVGEGT. The CDR3 loop is CASKLQGTGQPQHF. CDR3 sequence (DNA): TGTGCCAGCAAACTTCAGGGGACGGGTCAGCCCCAGCATTTT.

This clonotype has just a few counts. The V and J genes are TRBV7-9 and TRBJ2-3, with TRBD1 matching 8 bases. This CDR3 has 17 residues. Germline V gene lookup returns CDR1 SEHNR and CDR2 FQNEAQ (reference sequence). Trimming took 4 bases from V and 1 from J; bases not matched to a gene: 10. The CDR3, as DNA: TGTGCCAGCAGCTCCCCAGACAGGGGTGGAGGCACAGATACGCAGTATTTT. Amino acid sequence: CASSSPDRGGGTDTQYF.

This clonotype was counted only a few times. The chain is built from TRBV6-2 or TRBV6-3 and TRBJ2-3, with D possibly matching TRBD2 (5 bases). The CDR3 runs to 16 residues. The V and J ends lost 6 bases and 2 bases respectively, with 18 bases between them. Germline V lookup: CDR1 MNHEY, CDR2 SVGEGT. In DNA, the CDR3 is TGTGCCAGCAGGCGCACTAGTACTCTAAACACAGATACGCAGTATTTT. It encodes CASRRTSTLNTDTQYF.

This clonotype is medium-sized by share. The rearrangement uses TRBV11-2 and TRBJ2-6, with unresolved D. Germline V CDR1 and CDR2: SGHAT, FQNNGV. The V end lost 4 bases, the J end lost 2 bases, and 0 bases lay between the germline ends. This CDR3 comprises 12 residues. This CDR3 reads CASSSGANVLTF. In DNA form, the CDR3 reads TGTGCCAGCAGCTCTGGGGCCAACGTCCTGACTTTC.

This clonotype was seen a few times. The gene calls are TRBV7-9 and TRBJ2-5; 7 bases line up with TRBD1. The J segment lost 5 bases and the V segment lost 5 bases, leaving 5 bases of the junction unmatched. This CDR3 comprises 13 residues. Germline-derived CDR1 and CDR2 are SEHNR and FQNEAQ (reference sequence). The CDR3 region has the DNA TGTGCCAGCAGCCAGACAGGGTTGGAGACCCAGTACTTC. Protein product: CASSQTGLETQYF.

This clonotype occurred once. The chain links TRBV14 to TRBJ2-3; maybe TRBD1 (5 bases). Germline CDR1 reads SGHDN; CDR2 reads FVKESK. The CDR3 covers 13 residues. Trimming removed 4 bases at V and 10 bases at J, with 15 bases between. CDR3 loop: CASSPGPQGAQYF. Here the CDR3 DNA reads TGTGCCAGCAGCCCAGGCCCACAAGGGGCGCAGTATTTT. The full variable domain, its missing parts supplied by reference TRBV14 and TRBJ2-3, is EAGVTQFPSHSVIEKGQTVTLRCDPISGHDNLYWYRRVMGKEIKFLLHFVKESKQDESGMPNNRFLAERTGGTYSTLKVQPAELEDSGVYFCASSPGPQGAQYFGPGTRLTVL.

The chain carries TRBV5-1 and TRBJ2-7; D is unresolved. The CDR3 sequence is 14 residues long. V lost 2 bases and J lost 2, with 11 bases in between. CDR1 SGHRS and CDR2 YFSETQ come from the germline V gene. DNA for the CDR3: TGCGCCAGCAGCTTCGCCAGGTCGACCTACGAGCAGTACTTC. Translation gives CASSFARSTYEQYF.

In its sample, this clonotype is medium-sized. The chain employs TRBV5-4 and TRBJ2-1; 7 bases align to TRBD1. The CDR3 spans 13 residues. The germline gives CDR1 SGHNT, CDR2 YYREEE (reference sequence). V lost 4 bases and J lost 7; bases outside the gene matches: 5. This CDR3 reads CASSTDRVNEQFF. In DNA form, the CDR3 reads TGTGCCAGCAGCACCGACAGGGTGAATGAGCAGTTCTTC.

In its sample, this clonotype ranks as medium-sized (0.01 to 0.1%). The CDR3 loop reads CASSQQGAKNIQYF. The DNA for the CDR3 is TGTGCCAGCAGCCAACAGGGGGCCAAAAACATTCAGTACTTC. The rearrangement links TRBV4-2 to TRBJ2-4; tentatively, D is TRBD1 (6 bases). Trimming pared 2 bases from V and 1 base from J, leaving 6 bases between. CDR3 length: 14 amino acids. Germline assignment: CDR1 LGHNA and CDR2 YNFKEQ.

The chain is built from TRBV5-4 and TRBJ2-3, with D possibly being TRBD2 (6 bases). The V end lost 0 bases, the J end lost 2 bases, and 22 bases lay between the germline ends. The CDR3 consists of 19 residues. Germline assignment: CDR1 SGHNT and CDR2 YYREEE (reference sequence). The CDR3 DNA sequence: TGTGCCAGCAGCTTGGAGGGTCTAGCGACCGTTATTAACACAGATACGCAGTATTTT. As protein: CASSLEGLATVINTDTQYF. Looking up the rest from reference TRBV5-4 and TRBJ2-3 gives the full variable domain: ETGVTQSPTHLIKTRGQQVTLRCSSQSGHNTVSWYQQALGQGPQFIFQYYREEENGRGNFPPRFSGLQFPNYSSELNVNALELDDSALYLCASSLEGLATVINTDTQYFGPGTRLTVL.

Regarding this clonotype: At one end, the junction sequence differs from germline, possibly due to a read error. The chain links TRBV7-7 to TRBJ2-5; 10 nucleotides agree with TRBD2. The CDR3 runs to 20 residues. CDR1 is SSHAT and CDR2 is FNYEAQ in the germline V gene (reference sequence). CDR3 nucleotide sequence: TGTGCTAGCAGCTTAGCCCCAACGGCCTTCCCAGCGGGGGGGCGTGAGACCCAGTACTTC. This codes for CASSLAPTAFPAGGRETQYF.

The rearrangement uses TRBV6-6 and TRBJ1-1; 7 nucleotides line up with TRBD1. After removal of 8 bases from V and 4 bases from J, the junction contained 10 bases not matched to a gene. Germline V CDR1 and CDR2: MNHNY, SVGAGI (reference sequence). The CDR3 sequence is 14 residues long. CDR3 loop: CASDNQGVGTEAFF. CDR3 bases: TGTGCCAGCGATAATCAGGGGGTCGGCACTGAAGCTTTCTTT.

This sequence joins TRBV6-1 and TRBJ2-5; TRBD2 matches 7 bases. CDR3 length: 11 amino acids. The V segment lost 8 bases and the J segment 5 bases; nucleotides outside the gene matches: 2. Germline V gene data show CDR1 as MNHNS and CDR2 as SASEGT. The CDR3 sequence: CASPRGETQYF. Written as DNA, the CDR3 is TGTGCCAGCCCGCGGGGGGAGACCCAGTACTTC.

By share, this clonotype ranks as medium-sized. V usage is TRBV12-3 or TRBV12-4 and J usage is TRBJ1-1, with D perhaps TRBD1 (5 bases). Trimming took 4 bases from V and 4 from J, leaving 16 bases between them. The CDR3 has 15 residues. The CDR3 loop reads CASSSHAAGSTEAFF. CDR3 nucleotide sequence: TGTGCCAGCAGTTCCCACGCTGCAGGGTCCACTGAAGCTTTCTTT.

The V call is TRBV7-9, the J call TRBJ1-1, with TRBD1 identical over 12 bases. The CDR3 length is 16 residues. Per the germline V gene, CDR1 is SEHNR and CDR2 is FQNEAQ (reference sequence). Losses at the gene ends were 5 bases for V and 7 bases for J; bases not matched to a gene: 11. The chain's CDR3 is CASSPRPGQGASEAFF. DNA of the CDR3: TGTGCCAGCAGCCCCCGCCCGGGACAGGGGGCGAGTGAAGCTTTCTTT.

The chain carries TRBV15 and TRBJ1-1; no clear D. This CDR3 comprises 12 residues. The germline V and J ends were trimmed by 4 bases and 3 bases, with 6 bases remaining between them. Per germline, CDR1 LNHNV and CDR2 YYDKDF (reference sequence). CDR3 protein: CATSTAHTEAFF. CDR3 DNA: TGTGCCACCAGCACCGCGCACACTGAAGCTTTCTTT.

In its sample, this clonotype ranks as medium-sized. The rearrangement uses TRBV5-6 and TRBJ1-4, with 7 bases identical to TRBD1. Trimming at V came to 5 bases and at J to 8 bases, leaving 12 bases not matched to a gene. CDR1 and CDR2 (germline): SGHDT, YYEEEE. The CDR3 runs 15 residues. The CDR3 region has the DNA TGTGCCAGCAGAGGGAGGAAAGGGGGCGACGAAAAACTGTTTTTT. Translating it yields CASRGRKGGDEKLFF.

The chain has TRBV12-3 or TRBV12-4 and TRBJ1-1; D is perhaps TRBD1 (5 bases). This CDR3 has 13 residues. V gave up 5 bases and J gave up 10 bases, with 17 bases separating them. CDR3: CASSLTGPRGAFF. CDR3 DNA sequence: TGTGCCAGCAGTCTTACAGGCCCCCGAGGAGCTTTCTTT.

This clonotype appeared once. The chain carries TRBV20-1 and TRBJ2-5; possible D gene TRBD2, 7 bases. Trimming removed 5 bases at V and 0 bases at J, with 13 bases between. The CDR3 length is 14 residues. The germline gives CDR1 DFQATT, CDR2 SNEGSKA (reference sequence). The DNA for the CDR3 is TGCAGTGCTCCACCGGGGGGCAACCAAGAGACCCAGTACTTC. Protein product: CSAPPGGNQETQYF.